This T cell receptor (beta chain) comes out of a study of T cell repertoires in cytomegalovirus infection. The study, taken as a whole, reports: The ex vivo response was dominated by HLA-C-restricted CMV-specific TCR beta clonotypes.

This CDR3 comprises 14 residues. Germline CDR1 SNHLY, CDR2 FYNNEI. The V and J ends lost 5 bases and 0 bases respectively, with 10 bases between them. For this clonotype: The antigen is not known.

TCRdb independently ran MiXCR on the reads; one entry per CDR3 protein. The table includes 200,000 or so distinct CDR3 sequences, less than 50% detected once. Sequences were derived from CD8+ T cells from cultured PBMCs, sampled from culture after CMV antigen stimulation. The rearrangement links TRBV2 to TRBJ1-1, with a weak D call TRBD1 (5 bases). This clonotype was sampled from a human donor in good health (CMV status not recorded). Some clones in this sample may be carry-over from other donors' samples. The CDR3 region is CASSRGNLNTEAFF. CDR3 bases: TGTGCCAGCAGTCGGGGGAACCTGAACACTGAAGCTTTCTTT.